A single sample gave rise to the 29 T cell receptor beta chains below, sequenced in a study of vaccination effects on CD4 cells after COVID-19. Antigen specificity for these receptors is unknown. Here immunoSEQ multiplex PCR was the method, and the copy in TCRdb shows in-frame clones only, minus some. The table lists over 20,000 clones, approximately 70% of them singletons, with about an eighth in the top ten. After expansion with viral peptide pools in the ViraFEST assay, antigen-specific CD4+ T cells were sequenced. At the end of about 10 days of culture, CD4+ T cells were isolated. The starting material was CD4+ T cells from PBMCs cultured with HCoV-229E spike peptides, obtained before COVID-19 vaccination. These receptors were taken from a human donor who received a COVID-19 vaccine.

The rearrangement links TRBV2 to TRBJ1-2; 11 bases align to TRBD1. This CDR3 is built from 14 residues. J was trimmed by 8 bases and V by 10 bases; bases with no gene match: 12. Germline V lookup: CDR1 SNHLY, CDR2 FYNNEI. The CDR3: CATEPPGQGDGYTF. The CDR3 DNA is TGTGCCACCGAACCCCCGGGACAGGGGGACGGCTACACCTTC.

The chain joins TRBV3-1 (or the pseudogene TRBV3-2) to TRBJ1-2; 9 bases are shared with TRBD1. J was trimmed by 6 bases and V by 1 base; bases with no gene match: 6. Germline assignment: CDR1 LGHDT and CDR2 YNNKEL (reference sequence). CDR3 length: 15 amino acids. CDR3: CASSQAGQGGDGYTF. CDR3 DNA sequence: TGTGCCAGCAGCCAAGCGGGACAGGGTGGCGATGGCTACACCTTC.

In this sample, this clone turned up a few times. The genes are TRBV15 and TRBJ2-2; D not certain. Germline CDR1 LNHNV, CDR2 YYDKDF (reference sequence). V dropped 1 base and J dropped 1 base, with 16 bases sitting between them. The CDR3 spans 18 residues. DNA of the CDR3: TGTGCCACCAGCAGAGTTGGAGTTTTAGGAAAGAACACCGGGGAGCTGTTTTTT. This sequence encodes CATSRVGVLGKNTGELFF.

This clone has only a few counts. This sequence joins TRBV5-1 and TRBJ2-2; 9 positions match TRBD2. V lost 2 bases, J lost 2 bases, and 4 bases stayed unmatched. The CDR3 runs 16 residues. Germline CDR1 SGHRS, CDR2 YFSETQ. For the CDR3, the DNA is TGCGCCAGCAGCTTTTTAGCGGGAGATAACACCGGGGAGCTGTTTTTT. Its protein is CASSFLAGDNTGELFF.

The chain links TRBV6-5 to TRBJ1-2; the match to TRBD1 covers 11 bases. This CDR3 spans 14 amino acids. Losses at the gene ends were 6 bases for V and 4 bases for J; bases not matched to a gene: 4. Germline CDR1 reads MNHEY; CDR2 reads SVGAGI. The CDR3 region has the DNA TGTGCCAGCAGCGGGACAGGGGGAAGCTATGGCTACACCTTC. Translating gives CASSGTGGSYGYTF.

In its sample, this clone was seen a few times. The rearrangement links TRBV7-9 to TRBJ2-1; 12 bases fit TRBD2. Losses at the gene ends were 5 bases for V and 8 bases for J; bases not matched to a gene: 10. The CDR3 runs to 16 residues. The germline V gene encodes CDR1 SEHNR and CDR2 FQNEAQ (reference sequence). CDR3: CASSPTGLAGSDEQFF. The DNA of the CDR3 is TGTGCCAGCAGCCCGACCGGACTAGCGGGGTCCGATGAGCAGTTCTTC. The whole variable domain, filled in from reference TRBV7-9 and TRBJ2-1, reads DTGVSQNPRHKITKRGQNVTFRCDPISEHNRLYWYRQTLGQGPEFLTYFQNEAQLEKSRLLSDRFSAERPKGSFSTLEIQRTEQGDSAMYLCASSPTGLAGSDEQFFGPGTRLTVL.

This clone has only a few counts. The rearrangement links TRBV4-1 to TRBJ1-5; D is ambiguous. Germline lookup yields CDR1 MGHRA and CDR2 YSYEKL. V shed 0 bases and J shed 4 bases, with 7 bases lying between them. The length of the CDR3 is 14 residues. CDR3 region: CASSQDMGNQPQHF. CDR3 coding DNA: TGCGCCAGCAGCCAAGATATGGGGAATCAGCCCCAGCATTTT.

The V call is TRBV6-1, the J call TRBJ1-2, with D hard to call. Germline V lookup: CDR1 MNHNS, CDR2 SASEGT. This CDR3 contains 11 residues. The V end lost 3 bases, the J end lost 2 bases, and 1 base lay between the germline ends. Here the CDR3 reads CASSDNYGYTF. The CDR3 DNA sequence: TGTGCCAGCAGTGACAACTATGGCTACACCTTC.

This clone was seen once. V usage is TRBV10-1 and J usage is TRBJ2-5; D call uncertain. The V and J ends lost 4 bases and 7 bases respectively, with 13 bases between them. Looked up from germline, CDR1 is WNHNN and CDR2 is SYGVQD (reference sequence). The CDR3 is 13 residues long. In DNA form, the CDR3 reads TGCGCCAGCAGTGGGCAAAGGCCGGGGACCCAGTACTTC. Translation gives CASSGQRPGTQYF.

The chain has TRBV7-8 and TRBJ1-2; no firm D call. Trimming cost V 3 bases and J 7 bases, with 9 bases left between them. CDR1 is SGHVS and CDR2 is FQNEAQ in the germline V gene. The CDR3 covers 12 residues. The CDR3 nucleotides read TGTGCCAGCAGCTTTAATAGGATTGGCTACACCTTC. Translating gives CASSFNRIGYTF.

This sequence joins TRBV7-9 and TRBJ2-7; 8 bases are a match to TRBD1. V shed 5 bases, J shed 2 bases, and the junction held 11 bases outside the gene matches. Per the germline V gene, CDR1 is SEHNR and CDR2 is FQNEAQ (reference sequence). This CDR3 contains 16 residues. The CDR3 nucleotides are TGTGCCAGCAGCGCAATAAGGACAGGGAAGACCTACGAGCAGTACTTC. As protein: CASSAIRTGKTYEQYF.

The CDR3 DNA reads as TGTGCCAGCAGGGATGACAGAAACACTGAAGCTTTCTTT. Translation: CASRDDRNTEAFF. The chain has TRBV7-8 and TRBJ1-1, with D tentatively TRBD1 (5 bases). V lost 6 bases to trimming and J lost 2 bases, with 10 bases between them. Germline V gene lookup returns CDR1 SGHVS and CDR2 FQNEAQ. The CDR3 consists of 13 residues.

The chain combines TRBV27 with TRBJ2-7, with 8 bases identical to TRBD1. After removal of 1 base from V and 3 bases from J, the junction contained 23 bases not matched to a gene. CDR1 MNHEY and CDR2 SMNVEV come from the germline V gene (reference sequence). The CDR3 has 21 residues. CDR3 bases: TGTGCCAGCAGTTTATACGGGTCCGTCGGGGACAGGTTCACCCCACACTACGAGCAGTACTTC. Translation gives CASSLYGSVGDRFTPHYEQYF.

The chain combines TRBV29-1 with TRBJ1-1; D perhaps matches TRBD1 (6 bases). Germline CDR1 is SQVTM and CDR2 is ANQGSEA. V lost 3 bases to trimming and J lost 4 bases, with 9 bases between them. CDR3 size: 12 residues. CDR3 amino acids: CSVEAGATEAFF. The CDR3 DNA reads TGCAGCGTTGAGGCAGGGGCCACTGAAGCTTTCTTT.

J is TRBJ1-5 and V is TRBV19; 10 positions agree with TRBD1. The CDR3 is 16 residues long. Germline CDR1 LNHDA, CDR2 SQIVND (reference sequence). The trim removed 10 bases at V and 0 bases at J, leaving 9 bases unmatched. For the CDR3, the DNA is TGTGCCACGGCCGGGACAGGGGTTTATAGCAATCAGCCCCAGCATTTT. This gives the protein CATAGTGVYSNQPQHF.

For the CDR3, the DNA is TGTGCCAGCAGCTTGGGAGGAGGAGTGGAGACCCAGTACTTC. Translated: CASSLGGGVETQYF. The chain couples TRBV5-6 to TRBJ2-5, with D tentatively TRBD2 (5 bases). Per germline, CDR1 SGHDT and CDR2 YYEEEE. The CDR3 loop spans 14 amino acids. Trimming left V 0 bases short and J 5 bases short, with 11 bases between.

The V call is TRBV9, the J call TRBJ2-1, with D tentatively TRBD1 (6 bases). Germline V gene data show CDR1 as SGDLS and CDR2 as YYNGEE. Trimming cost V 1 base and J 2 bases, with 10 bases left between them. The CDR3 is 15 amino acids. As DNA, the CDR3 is TGTGCCAGCAGCGTACAGGGGCAAACCTACAATGAGCAGTTCTTC. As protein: CASSVQGQTYNEQFF.

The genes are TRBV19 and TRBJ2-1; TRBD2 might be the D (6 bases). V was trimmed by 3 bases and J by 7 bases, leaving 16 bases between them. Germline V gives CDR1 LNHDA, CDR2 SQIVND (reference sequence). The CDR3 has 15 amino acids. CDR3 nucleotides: TGTGCCAGTAGTATCCGAGCGGGCATAAGTAATGAGCAGTTCTTC. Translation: CASSIRAGISNEQFF.

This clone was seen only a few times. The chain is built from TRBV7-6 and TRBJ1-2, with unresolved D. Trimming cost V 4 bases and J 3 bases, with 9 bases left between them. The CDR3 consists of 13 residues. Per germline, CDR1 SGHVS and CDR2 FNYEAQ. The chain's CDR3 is CASSSGLDYGYTF. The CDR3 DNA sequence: TGTGCCAGCAGCTCGGGATTAGACTATGGCTACACCTTC.

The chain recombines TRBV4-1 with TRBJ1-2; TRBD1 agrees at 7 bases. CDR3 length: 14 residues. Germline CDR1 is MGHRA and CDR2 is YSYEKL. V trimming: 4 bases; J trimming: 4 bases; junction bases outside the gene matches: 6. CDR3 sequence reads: CASSRPGTAYGYTF. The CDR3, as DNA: TGCGCCAGCAGCCGTCCCGGGACAGCCTATGGCTACACCTTC.

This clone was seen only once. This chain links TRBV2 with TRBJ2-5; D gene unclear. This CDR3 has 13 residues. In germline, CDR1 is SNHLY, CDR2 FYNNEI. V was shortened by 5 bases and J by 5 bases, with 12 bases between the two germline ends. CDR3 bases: TGTGCCAGCAGTCCAGCGTGGGGTGAGACCCAGTACTTC. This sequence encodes CASSPAWGETQYF.

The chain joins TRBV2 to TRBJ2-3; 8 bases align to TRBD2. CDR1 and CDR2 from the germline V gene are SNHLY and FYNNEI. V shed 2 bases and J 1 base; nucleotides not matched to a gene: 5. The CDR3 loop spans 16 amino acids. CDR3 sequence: CASSERAGGRTDTQYF. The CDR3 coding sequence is TGTGCCAGCAGTGAACGGGCGGGGGGTCGCACAGATACGCAGTATTTT.

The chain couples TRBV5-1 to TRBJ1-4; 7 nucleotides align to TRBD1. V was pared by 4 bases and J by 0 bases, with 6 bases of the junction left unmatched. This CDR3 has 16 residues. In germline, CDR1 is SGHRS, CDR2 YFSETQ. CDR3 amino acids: CASSPLQGATNEKLFF. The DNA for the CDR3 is TGCGCCAGCAGCCCGCTCCAGGGGGCAACTAATGAAAAACTGTTTTTT.

CDR3 sequence (DNA): TGTGCCAGCAGTCGAGACTACCGCGAGACCCAGTACTTC. This gives the protein CASSRDYRETQYF. This chain uses TRBV6-2 or TRBV6-3 with TRBJ2-5, with D perhaps TRBD2 (5 bases). Deletions cut 5 bases from V and 5 bases from J, with 12 bases between. The CDR3 is made up of 13 amino acids. Per the germline V gene, CDR1 is MNHEY and CDR2 is SVGEGT.

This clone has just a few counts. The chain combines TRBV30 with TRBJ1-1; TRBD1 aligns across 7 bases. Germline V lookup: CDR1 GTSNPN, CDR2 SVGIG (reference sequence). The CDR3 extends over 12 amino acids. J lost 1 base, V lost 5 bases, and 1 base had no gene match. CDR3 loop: CAWGQANTEAFF. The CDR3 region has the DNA TGTGCCTGGGGACAGGCGAACACTGAAGCTTTCTTT.

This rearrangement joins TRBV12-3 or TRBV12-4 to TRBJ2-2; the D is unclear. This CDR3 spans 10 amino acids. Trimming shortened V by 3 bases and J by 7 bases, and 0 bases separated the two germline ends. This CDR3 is CASSFGELFF. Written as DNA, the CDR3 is TGTGCCAGCAGTTTCGGGGAGCTGTTTTTT.

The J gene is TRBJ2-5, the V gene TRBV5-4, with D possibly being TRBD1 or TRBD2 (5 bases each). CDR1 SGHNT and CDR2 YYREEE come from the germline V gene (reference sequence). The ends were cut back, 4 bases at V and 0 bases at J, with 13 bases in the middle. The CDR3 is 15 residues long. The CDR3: CASSPKGRNQETQYF. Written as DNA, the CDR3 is TGTGCCAGCAGCCCCAAGGGACGCAACCAAGAGACCCAGTACTTC.

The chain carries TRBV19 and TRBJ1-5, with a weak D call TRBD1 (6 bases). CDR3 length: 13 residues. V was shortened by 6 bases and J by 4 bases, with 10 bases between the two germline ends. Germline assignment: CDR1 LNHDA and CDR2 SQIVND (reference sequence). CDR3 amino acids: CASRGQQNQPQHF. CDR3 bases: TGTGCCAGTAGAGGACAGCAGAATCAGCCCCAGCATTTT.

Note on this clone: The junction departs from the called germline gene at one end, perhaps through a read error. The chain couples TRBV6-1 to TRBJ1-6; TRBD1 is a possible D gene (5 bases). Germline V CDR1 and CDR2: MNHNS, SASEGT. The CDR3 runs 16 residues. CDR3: CASSEAQGGQYSPLHF. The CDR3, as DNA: TGTGCCAGCAGTGAAGCGCAGGGAGGGCAATATTCGCCCCTCCACTTT.